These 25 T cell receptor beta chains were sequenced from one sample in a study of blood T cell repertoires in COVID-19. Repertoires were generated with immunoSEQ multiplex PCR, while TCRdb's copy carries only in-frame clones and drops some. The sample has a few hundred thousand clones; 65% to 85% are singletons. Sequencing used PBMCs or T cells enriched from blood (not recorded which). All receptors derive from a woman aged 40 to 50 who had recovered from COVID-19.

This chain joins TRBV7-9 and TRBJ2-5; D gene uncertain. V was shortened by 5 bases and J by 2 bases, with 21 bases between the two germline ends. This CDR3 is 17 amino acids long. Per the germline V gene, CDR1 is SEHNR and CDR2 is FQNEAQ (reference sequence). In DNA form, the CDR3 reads TGTGCCAGCAGCCTAGGGCGGTTAGTAGTATCGCAAGAGACCCAGTACTTC. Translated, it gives CASSLGRLVVSQETQYF.

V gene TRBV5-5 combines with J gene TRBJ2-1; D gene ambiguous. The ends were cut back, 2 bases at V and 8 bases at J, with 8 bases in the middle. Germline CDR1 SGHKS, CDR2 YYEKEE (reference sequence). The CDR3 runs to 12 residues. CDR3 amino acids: CASSLYEDEQFF. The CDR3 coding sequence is TGTGCCAGCAGCTTATACGAGGATGAGCAGTTCTTC. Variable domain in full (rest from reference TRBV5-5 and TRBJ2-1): DAGVTQSPTHLIKTRGQQVTLRCSPISGHKSVSWYQQVLGQGPQFIFQYYEKEERGRGNFPDRFSARQFPNYSSELNVNALLLGDSALYLCASSLYEDEQFFGPGTRLTVL.

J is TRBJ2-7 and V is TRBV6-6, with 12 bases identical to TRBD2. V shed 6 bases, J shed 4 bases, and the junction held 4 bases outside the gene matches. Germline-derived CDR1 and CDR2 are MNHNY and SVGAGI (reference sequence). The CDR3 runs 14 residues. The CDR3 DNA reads TGTGCCAGCAGGCGGACTAGCGGGATTTACGAGCAGTACGTC. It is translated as CASRRTSGIYEQYV.

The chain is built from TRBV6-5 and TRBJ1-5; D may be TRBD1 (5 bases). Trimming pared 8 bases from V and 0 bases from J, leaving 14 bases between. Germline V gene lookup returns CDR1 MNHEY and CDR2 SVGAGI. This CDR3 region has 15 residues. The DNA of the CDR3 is TGTGCCAGCGAGAGACAGACCCTTAGCAATCAGCCCCAGCATTTT. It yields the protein CASERQTLSNQPQHF.

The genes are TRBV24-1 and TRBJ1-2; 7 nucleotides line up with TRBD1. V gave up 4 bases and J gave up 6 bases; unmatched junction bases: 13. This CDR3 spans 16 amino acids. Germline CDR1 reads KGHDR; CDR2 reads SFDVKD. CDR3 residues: CATSEYGTDDLNGYTF. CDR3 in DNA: TGTGCCACCAGTGAGTATGGGACAGACGACCTTAATGGCTACACCTTC.

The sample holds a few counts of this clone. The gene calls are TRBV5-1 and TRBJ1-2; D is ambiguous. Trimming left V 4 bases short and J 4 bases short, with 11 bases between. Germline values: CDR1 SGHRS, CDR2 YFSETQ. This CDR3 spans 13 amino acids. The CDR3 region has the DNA TGCGCCAGCAGCCTGGACGGGTTCTATGGCTACACCTTC. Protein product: CASSLDGFYGYTF.

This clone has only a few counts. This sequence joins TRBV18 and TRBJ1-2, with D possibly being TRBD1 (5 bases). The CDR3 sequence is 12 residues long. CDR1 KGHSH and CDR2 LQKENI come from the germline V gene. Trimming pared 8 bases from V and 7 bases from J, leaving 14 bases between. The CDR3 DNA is TGTGCCAGCGCAGGGTTTTCGGGTGGCTACACCTTC. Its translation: CASAGFSGGYTF. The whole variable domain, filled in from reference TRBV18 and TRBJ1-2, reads NAGVMQNPRHLVRRRGQEARLRCSPMKGHSHVYWYRQLPEEGLKFMVYLQKENIIDESGMPKERFSAEFPKEGPSILRIQQVVRGDSAAYFCASAGFSGGYTFGSGTRLTVV.

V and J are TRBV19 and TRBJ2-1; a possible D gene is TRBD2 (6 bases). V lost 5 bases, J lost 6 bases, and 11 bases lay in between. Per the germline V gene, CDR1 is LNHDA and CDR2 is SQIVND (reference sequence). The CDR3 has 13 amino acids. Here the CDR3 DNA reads TGTGCCAGTAGTTTTAGCGGATTCAATGAGCAGTTCTTC. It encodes CASSFSGFNEQFF.

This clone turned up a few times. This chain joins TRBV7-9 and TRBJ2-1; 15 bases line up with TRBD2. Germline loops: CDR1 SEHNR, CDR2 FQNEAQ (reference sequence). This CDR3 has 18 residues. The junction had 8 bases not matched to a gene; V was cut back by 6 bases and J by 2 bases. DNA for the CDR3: TGTGCCAGCAGTCCCCGGACTAGCGGGAGGGAGCCCTACAATGAGCAGTTCTTC. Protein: CASSPRTSGREPYNEQFF.

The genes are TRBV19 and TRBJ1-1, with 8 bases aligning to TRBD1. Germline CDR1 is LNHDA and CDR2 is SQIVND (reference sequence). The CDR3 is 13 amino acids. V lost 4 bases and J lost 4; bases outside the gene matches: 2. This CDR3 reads CASSRQGITEAFF. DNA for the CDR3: TGTGCCAGTAGTAGACAGGGGATCACTGAAGCTTTCTTT.

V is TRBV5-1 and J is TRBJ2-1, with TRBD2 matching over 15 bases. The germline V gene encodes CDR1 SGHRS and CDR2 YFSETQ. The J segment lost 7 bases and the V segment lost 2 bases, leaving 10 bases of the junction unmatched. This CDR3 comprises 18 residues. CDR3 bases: TGCGCCAGCAGCTTCGGACTAGCGGGAGGGCCCCCACTTAATGAGCAGTTCTTC. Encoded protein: CASSFGLAGGPPLNEQFF.

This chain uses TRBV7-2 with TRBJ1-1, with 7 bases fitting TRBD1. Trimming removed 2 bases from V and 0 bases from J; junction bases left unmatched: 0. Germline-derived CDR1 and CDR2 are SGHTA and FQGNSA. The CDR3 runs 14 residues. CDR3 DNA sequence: TGTGCCAGCAGCTTAACAGGGGTGAACACTGAAGCTTTCTTT. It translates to CASSLTGVNTEAFF. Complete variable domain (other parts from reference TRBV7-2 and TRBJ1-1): GAGVSQSPSNKVTEKGKDVELRCDPISGHTALYWYRQSLGQGLEFLIYFQGNSAPDKSGLPSDRFSAERTGGSVSTLTIQRTQQEDSAVYLCASSLTGVNTEAFFGQGTRLTVV.

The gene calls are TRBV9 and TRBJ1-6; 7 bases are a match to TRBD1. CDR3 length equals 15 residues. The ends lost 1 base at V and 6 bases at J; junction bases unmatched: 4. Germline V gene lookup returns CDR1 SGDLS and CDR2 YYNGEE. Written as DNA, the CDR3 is TGTGCCAGCAGCGTAAAAGGGGGCGGTAATTCACCCCTCCACTTT. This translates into CASSVKGGGNSPLHF.

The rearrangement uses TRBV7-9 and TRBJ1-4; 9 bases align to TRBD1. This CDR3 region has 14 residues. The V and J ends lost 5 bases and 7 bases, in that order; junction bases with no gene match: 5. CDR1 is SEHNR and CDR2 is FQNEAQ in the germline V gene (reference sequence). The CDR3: CASSPGQGSEKLFF. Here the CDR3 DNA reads TGTGCCAGCAGCCCGGGACAGGGTTCTGAAAAACTGTTTTTT.

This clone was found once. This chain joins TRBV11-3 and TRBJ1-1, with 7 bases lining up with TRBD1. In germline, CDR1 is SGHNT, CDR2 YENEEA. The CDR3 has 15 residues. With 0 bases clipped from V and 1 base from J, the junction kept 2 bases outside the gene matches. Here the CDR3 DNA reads TGTGCCAGCAGCTTAGACTGGACAGGGAACACTGAAGCTTTCTTT. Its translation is CASSLDWTGNTEAFF.

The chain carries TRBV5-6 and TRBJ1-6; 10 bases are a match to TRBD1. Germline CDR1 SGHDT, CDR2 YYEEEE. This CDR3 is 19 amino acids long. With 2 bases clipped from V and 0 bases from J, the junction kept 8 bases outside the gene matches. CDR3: CASSFSPGQGSSYNSPLHF. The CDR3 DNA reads TGTGCCAGCAGCTTTTCTCCGGGACAGGGGAGCTCCTATAATTCACCCCTCCACTTT. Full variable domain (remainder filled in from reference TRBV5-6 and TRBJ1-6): DAGVTQSPTHLIKTRGQQVTLRCSPKSGHDTVSWYQQALGQGPQFIFQYYEEEERQRGNFPDRFSGHQFPNYSSELNVNALLLGDSALYLCASSFSPGQGSSYNSPLHFGNGTRLTVT.

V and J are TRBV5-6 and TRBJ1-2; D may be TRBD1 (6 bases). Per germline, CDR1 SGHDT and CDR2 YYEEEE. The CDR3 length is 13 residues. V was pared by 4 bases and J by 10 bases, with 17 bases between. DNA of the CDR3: TGTGCCAGCAGCCCCGGGACATATGGCCCCTACACCTTC. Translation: CASSPGTYGPYTF.

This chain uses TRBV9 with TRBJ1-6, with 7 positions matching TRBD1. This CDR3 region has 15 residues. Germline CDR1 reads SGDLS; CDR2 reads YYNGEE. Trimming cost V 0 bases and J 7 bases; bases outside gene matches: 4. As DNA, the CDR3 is TGTGCCAGCAGCGTAGCTACAGGGGTAAATTCACCCCTCCACTTT. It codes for CASSVATGVNSPLHF.

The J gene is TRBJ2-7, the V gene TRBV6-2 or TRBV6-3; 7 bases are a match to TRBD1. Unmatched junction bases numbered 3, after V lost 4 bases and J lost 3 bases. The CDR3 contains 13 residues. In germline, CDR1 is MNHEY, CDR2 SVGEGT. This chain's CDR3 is CASSLGQNYEQYV. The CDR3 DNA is TGTGCCAGCAGTTTGGGACAGAACTACGAGCAGTACGTC.

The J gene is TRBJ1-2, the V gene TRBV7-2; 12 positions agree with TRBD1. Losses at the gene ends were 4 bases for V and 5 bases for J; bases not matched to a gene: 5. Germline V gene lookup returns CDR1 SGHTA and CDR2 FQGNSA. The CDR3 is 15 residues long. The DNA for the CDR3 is TGTGCCAGCAGCTCGGGGACAGGGGGCGGGTATGGCTACACCTTC. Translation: CASSSGTGGGYGYTF.

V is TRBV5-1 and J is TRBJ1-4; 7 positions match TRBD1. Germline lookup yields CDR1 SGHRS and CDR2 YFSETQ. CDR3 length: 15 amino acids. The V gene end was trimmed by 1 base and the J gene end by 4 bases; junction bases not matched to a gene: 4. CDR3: CASSLRGQINEKLFF. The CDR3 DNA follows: TGCGCCAGCAGCTTGAGGGGACAGATTAATGAAAAACTGTTTTTT.

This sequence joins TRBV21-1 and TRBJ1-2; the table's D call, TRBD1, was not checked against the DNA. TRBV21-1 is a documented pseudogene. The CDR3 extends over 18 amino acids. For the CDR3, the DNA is TGTGCCAGCAGCTTACGGTTTAAAGGGACAGCCGACCACTATGGCTACACCTTC. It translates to CASSLRFKGTADHYGYTF.

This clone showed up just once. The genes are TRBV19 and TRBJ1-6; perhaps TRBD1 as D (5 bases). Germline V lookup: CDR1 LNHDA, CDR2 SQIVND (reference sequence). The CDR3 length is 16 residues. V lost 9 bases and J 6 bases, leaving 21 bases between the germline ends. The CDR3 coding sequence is TGTGCCAGACATACCACCCCCGAGGGACTTAATTCACCCCTCCACTTT. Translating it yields CARHTTPEGLNSPLHF.

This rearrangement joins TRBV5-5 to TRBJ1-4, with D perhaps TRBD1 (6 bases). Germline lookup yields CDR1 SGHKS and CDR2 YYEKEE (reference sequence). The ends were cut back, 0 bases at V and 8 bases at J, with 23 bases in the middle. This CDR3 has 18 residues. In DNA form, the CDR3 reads TGTGCCAGCAGCTTGGCCTTGGGGGCAGAGTTGGGGAAGGAAAAACTGTTTTTT. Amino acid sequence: CASSLALGAELGKEKLFF.

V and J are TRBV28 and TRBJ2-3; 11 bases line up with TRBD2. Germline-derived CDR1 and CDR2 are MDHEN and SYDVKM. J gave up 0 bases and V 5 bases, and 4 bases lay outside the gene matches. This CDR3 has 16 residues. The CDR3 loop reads CASSPGLAVSTDTQYF. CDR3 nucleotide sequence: TGTGCCAGCAGTCCGGGACTAGCGGTTAGCACAGATACGCAGTATTTT. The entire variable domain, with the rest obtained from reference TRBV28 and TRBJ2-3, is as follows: DVKVTQSSRYLVKRTGEKVFLECVQDMDHENMFWYRQDPGLGLRLIYFSYDVKMKEKGDIPEGYSVSREKKERFSLILESASTNQTSMYLCASSPGLAVSTDTQYFGPGTRLTVL.